This is a list of T cell receptor beta chains from one sample in a study of cytomegalovirus exposure and HLA in healthy donors. The table came from immunoSEQ multiplex PCR; TCRdb's copy has only in-frame clones and leaves some out. The sample lists 30,000 to 35,000 clones, 80% to 90% seen once, with 3.5% to 4% in the top ten. The sample comprised PBMCs. The source is a woman between 18 and 29 years old in good health and CMV-seronegative. CDR3s include the opening cysteine and the closing phenylalanine or tryptophan. D genes are given only for firm matches. Only part of the rows carry a size: once, few, many, or a class if the clone is expanded.

clone_size j_call d_call v_call cdr3_aa cdr3_nt
once TRBJ1-2 TRBD1 TRBV5-4 CASSLEGDRHYGYTF TGTGCCAGCAGCTTGGAAGGGGACAGGCACTATGGCTACACCTTC
NA TRBJ1-5 NA TRBV7-9 CASSSVQGEQPQHF TGTGCCAGCAGCTCCGTACAGGGAGAGCAGCCCCAGCATTTT
NA TRBJ2-7 NA TRBV7-9 CASGLLTYEQYF TGTGCCAGCGGACTCCTTACCTACGAGCAGTACTTC
NA TRBJ2-7 NA TRBV25-1 CASRAPQDYEQYF TGTGCCAGCAGGGCTCCACAGGACTACGAGCAGTACTTC
NA TRBJ1-2 TRBD1 TRBV7-2 CASSLLGQGETGYTF TGTGCCAGCAGCTTATTGGGACAGGGCGAAACGGGCTACACCTTC
NA TRBJ2-3 NA TRBV4-2 CASSQGLQTGTQYF TGTGCCAGCAGCCAAGGTCTACAAACAGGTACGCAGTATTTT
once TRBJ1-1 NA TRBV7-2 CASSLINGGAEAFF TGTGCCAGCAGCTTAATCAACGGGGGGGCTGAAGCTTTCTTT
NA TRBJ1-1 TRBD1 TRBV27 CASMTTGTEAFF TGTGCCAGCATGACGACAGGGACTGAAGCTTTCTTT
NA TRBJ2-2 NA TRBV19 CASSEHTNTGELFF TGTGCCAGTAGTGAACACACGAACACCGGGGAGCTGTTTTTT
NA TRBJ2-7 TRBD2 TRBV23-1 CASSPPPGGEQYF TGCGCCAGCAGCCCCCCCCCGGGGGGCGAGCAGTACTTC
NA TRBJ2-1 TRBD2 TRBV5-1 CASSQRGGLGEQFF TGCGCCAGCAGCCAGCGGGGGGGCCTTGGTGAGCAGTTCTTC
NA TRBJ2-7 NA TRBV28 CASRTGALSYEQYF TGTGCCAGCAGGACAGGTGCCCTCTCCTACGAGCAGTACTTC
NA TRBJ2-5 NA TRBV15 CATSRGPFDPRGETQYF TGTGCCACCAGCAGAGGGCCTTTCGACCCCCGGGGGGAGACCCAGTACTTC
NA TRBJ1-1 NA TRBV5-4 CASSLGRGVGEAFF TGTGCCAGCAGCCTTGGGAGGGGGGTGGGTGAAGCTTTCTTT
NA TRBJ1-1 NA TRBV7-9 CASSLVKGTEAFF TGTGCCAGCAGCTTAGTAAAGGGGACTGAAGCTTTCTTT
few TRBJ1-5 NA TRBV4-1 CASSPQWKEVQPQHF TGCGCCAGCAGCCCGCAGTGGAAAGAGGTTCAGCCCCAGCATTTT
NA TRBJ1-5 TRBD1 TRBV2 CASSEMRGHQPQHF TGTGCCAGCAGTGAAATGAGGGGGCATCAGCCCCAGCATTTT
NA TRBJ1-1 NA TRBV5-1 CASSLDGVNTEAFF TGCGCCAGCAGCTTGGACGGGGTGAACACTGAAGCTTTCTTT
once TRBJ2-3 NA TRBV6-4 CASSEGPGNTQYF TGTGCCAGCAGTGAGGGCCCAGGAAATACGCAGTATTTT
NA TRBJ1-4 NA TRBV6-5 CASKRSNEKLFF TGTGCCAGCAAGAGGAGTAATGAAAAACTGTTTTTT
NA TRBJ1-2 TRBD1 TRBV30 CAWKQQGVAYGYTF TGTGCCTGGAAACAACAGGGGGTTGCTTATGGCTACACCTTC
NA TRBJ2-7 NA TRBV7-2 CASSSLAESYEQYF TGTGCCAGCAGCTCCTTAGCGGAGTCCTACGAGCAGTACTTC
NA TRBJ2-7 TRBD2 TRBV7-2 CASSLGTSGDLYEQYF TGTGCCAGCAGCTTAGGGACTAGCGGGGACCTCTACGAGCAGTACTTC
NA TRBJ2-1 NA TRBV7-3 CASRDRGDEQFF TGTGCCTCCAGGGACCGCGGGGATGAGCAGTTCTTC
NA TRBJ2-2 TRBD2 TRBV4-2 CASSQDGERGWGELFF TGTGCCAGCAGCCAAGATGGAGAGCGGGGTTGGGGGGAGCTGTTTTTT
few TRBJ2-1 TRBD1 TRBV4-3 CASSQGDRRYNEQFF TGCGCCAGCAGCCAAGGGGACAGACGCTACAATGAGCAGTTCTTC
NA TRBJ1-4 NA TRBV5-6 CASSPLRGFNEKLFF TGTGCCAGCAGCCCCCTGCGGGGGTTCAATGAAAAACTGTTTTTT
NA TRBJ1-3 NA TRBV9 CASSGTDSGNTIYF TGTGCCAGCAGCGGGACAGACTCTGGAAACACCATATATTTT
NA TRBJ2-3 TRBD1 TRBV4-1 CASSQLSDRYTDTQYF TGCGCCAGCAGCCAATTATCGGACAGGTACACAGATACGCAGTATTTT
NA TRBJ2-7 TRBD1 TRBV28 CASSDRPGQTSYEQYF TGTGCCAGCAGCGATCGCCCGGGACAGACCAGCTACGAGCAGTACTTC
NA TRBJ1-2 TRBD1 TRBV14 CASSQEIGTGVYGYTF TGTGCCAGCAGCCAAGAGATCGGGACAGGGGTCTATGGCTACACCTTC
NA TRBJ2-3 NA TRBV9 CASSVVAVDTQYF TGTGCCAGCAGCGTCGTGGCCGTCGATACGCAGTATTTT
NA TRBJ1-5 TRBD1 TRBV30 CAWKQQGDRQPQNF TGTGCCTGGAAACAACAGGGGGATCGTCAGCCCCAGAATTTT
NA TRBJ2-5 TRBD2 TRBV9 CASSVRDYRETQYF TGTGCCAGCAGCGTCCGGGACTATCGAGAGACCCAGTACTTC
NA TRBJ1-2 TRBD1 TRBV29-1 CSAFRDRSNGYTF TGCAGCGCTTTTAGGGACAGGTCTAATGGCTACACCTTC
NA TRBJ2-1 NA TRBV7-7 CASSRSTGYNEQFF TGTGCCAGCAGCCGATCGACAGGATACAATGAGCAGTTCTTC
NA TRBJ2-5 TRBD1 TRBV18 CASSPPGGTGHQETQYF TGTGCCAGCTCACCACCTGGTGGGACAGGCCACCAAGAGACCCAGTACTTC
NA TRBJ2-7 TRBD1 TRBV7-6 CASSFGTGSYEQYF TGTGCCAGCAGCTTTGGGACAGGGAGTTACGAGCAGTACTTC
NA TRBJ2-5 TRBD2 TRBV4-3 CASSQDWGLAAQETQYF TGCGCCAGCAGCCAAGACTGGGGACTAGCGGCACAAGAGACCCAGTACTTC
NA TRBJ2-1 NA TRBV7-3 CASSFRHGTNEYNEQFF TGTGCCAGCAGCTTCCGGCACGGGACAAACGAATACAATGAGCAGTTCTTC